These T cell receptor beta chains were read from a single sample in a study of early T cells in non-severe SARS-CoV-2 infection. Using its own MiXCR run on the 5' RACE reads, TCRdb lists one record per CDR3 protein. The sample lists some 70,000 distinct CDR3 sequences, 12% occurring once. The sequenced sample was whole blood. The receptor set was obtained from an adult who was a healthcare worker with PCR-confirmed SARS-CoV-2 infection or an uninfected control (not recorded which). Both conserved end residues are trimmed from each CDR3. Fields, in order: V gene, J gene, clone size, CDR3 protein. Size is stated for part of the rows, as once, few or many counts, or as a class when the clone is expanded.

TRBV20-1	TRBJ1-1	.	SASSVLGEEAF
TRBV7-9	TRBJ1-2	many	ASSEWDRGAYGYT
TRBV2	TRBJ2-2	.	ASRQNGELF
TRBV11-2	TRBJ2-1	.	ASTPRRGQYNEQF
TRBV7-3	TRBJ2-1	many	ASSLTGDSYNEQF
TRBV27	TRBJ2-7	many	ASSLNPGTAYEQY
TRBV18	TRBJ2-7	many	ASSPGIGRLSTYEQY
TRBV10-1	TRBJ2-3	.	ASSESGGDTQY
TRBV27	TRBJ2-1	many	ASSLSWVEGRF
TRBV4-1	TRBJ2-1	.	ASSQDMAGGYRNEQF
TRBV28	TRBJ1-5	few	ASSSPTGSHQPQH
TRBV28	TRBJ1-1	.	ASSFPSDTEAF
TRBV28	TRBJ2-7	many	ASSPPGRAYEQY
TRBV23-1	TRBJ2-7	many	ASSPQNTSKQY
TRBV29-1	TRBJ2-7	many	SVEGENEQY
TRBV28	TRBJ2-5	many	ASSFGTQETQY
TRBV12-3/TRBV12-4	TRBJ1-2	few	ASSSRVYGYT
TRBV20-1	TRBJ2-3	many	SARDGLRGDTQY